Listed below are T cell receptor beta chains from one sample, sequenced in a study of blood T cell repertoires in COVID-19. The assay was immunoSEQ multiplex PCR, and TCRdb's table has in-frame clones only and misses some. The table lists 130,000 to 150,000 clones, 70% to 80% of them singletons. The sequencing input was peripheral blood. The source is a woman in her 70s with COVID-19, enrolled during active disease. Each CDR3 is given with its conserved first and last residue. The order of the fields is D gene, J gene, V gene, clone size, CDR3 protein, CDR3 DNA. D genes are given only for firm matches. Expanded clones are given a class, and other clones once, few, many or no size at all.

TRBD1 | TRBJ1-4 | TRBV10-3 | NA | CAISESGRGNEKLFF | TGTGCCATCAGTGAGTCTGGCAGGGGGAATGAAAAACTGTTTTTT
TRBD1 | TRBJ1-1 | TRBV4-2 | NA | CASSLRQGLTEAFF | TGTGCCAGCAGTCTCAGACAGGGGCTTACTGAAGCTTTCTTT
NA | TRBJ2-5 | TRBV30 | once | CAWRGQPGETQYF | TGTGCCTGGAGGGGCCAGCCAGGAGAGACCCAGTACTTC
TRBD1 | TRBJ2-1 | TRBV30 | few | CAWSTGTGYNEQFF | TGTGCCTGGAGTACCGGGACAGGGTACAATGAGCAGTTCTTC
TRBD2 | TRBJ2-2 | TRBV4-3 | NA | CASSERDGDLLFF | TGCGCCAGCAGCGAGCGGGATGGGGACTTGCTGTTTTTT
NA | TRBJ1-6 | TRBV6-6 | NA | CASSPASATYNSPLHF | TGTGCCAGCAGCCCCGCCAGCGCCACCTATAATTCACCCCTCCACTTT
NA | TRBJ1-1 | TRBV19 | NA | CASSRYLLQGGITEAFF | TGTGCCAGTAGTCGATATCTTCTACAGGGTGGCATCACTGAAGCTTTCTTT
TRBD1 | TRBJ1-6 | TRBV9 | NA | CASRQTGTENSPLHF | TGTGCCAGCAGACAAACCGGGACAGAAAATTCACCCCTCCACTTT
TRBD2 | TRBJ2-1 | TRBV27 | NA | CASSLWGGGVFNEQFF | TGTGCCAGCAGTTTATGGGGCGGGGGGGTTTTTAATGAGCAGTTCTTC
NA | TRBJ2-1 | TRBV5-1 | NA | CASSLGSLTYNEQFF | TGCGCCAGCAGCTTGGGTAGCCTAACCTACAATGAGCAGTTCTTC
NA | TRBJ1-2 | TRBV6-4 | NA | CASSPSQGGNYGYTF | TGTGCCAGCAGCCCCAGCCAGGGTGGTAACTATGGCTACACCTTC
TRBD2 | TRBJ2-2 | TRBV6-5 | NA | CATGGGRNTGELFF | TGTGCCACGGGCGGGGGGCGGAACACCGGGGAGCTGTTTTTT
NA | TRBJ2-1 | TRBV4-2 | NA | CASSQELHVYNEQFF | TGTGCCAGCAGCCAAGAACTACACGTCTACAATGAGCAGTTCTTC
NA | TRBJ1-1 | TRBV4-3 | NA | CASSQVSQGGGAFF | TGCGCCAGCAGCCAAGTATCTCAGGGTGGGGGGGCTTTCTTT
TRBD2 | TRBJ2-4 | TRBV6-4 | NA | CASSDGRAKVAKNIQYF | TGTGCCAGCAGTGACGGGAGGGCGAAAGTAGCCAAAAACATTCAGTACTTC
NA | TRBJ1-1 | TRBV5-4 | NA | CASSLAGARGARVNTEAFF | TGTGCCAGCAGCTTGGCCGGGGCTCGGGGGGCGCGGGTGAACACTGAAGCTTTCTTT
NA | TRBJ2-4 | TRBV24-1 | once | CATSDGQPLAKNIQYF | TGTGCCACCAGTGATGGACAGCCCCTAGCCAAAAACATTCAGTACTTC
NA | TRBJ2-7 | TRBV5-1 | NA | CASSLGLETDEQYF | TGCGCCAGCAGCTTGGGACTGGAAACGGACGAGCAGTACTTC
TRBD1 | TRBJ1-5 | TRBV12-3/TRBV12-4 | NA | CASSFQGAQPQHF | TGTGCCAGCAGTTTTCAGGGGGCTCAGCCCCAGCATTTT
TRBD1 | TRBJ1-1 | TRBV5-1 | few | CASSVSGTANTEAFF | TGCGCCAGCAGCGTATCCGGGACAGCGAACACTGAAGCTTTCTTT
NA | TRBJ2-7 | TRBV5-1 | NA | CASSLGDEQYF | TGCGCCAGCAGCTTAGGGGACGAGCAGTACTTC
NA | TRBJ1-1 | TRBV28 | few | CASSFVGRGTEAFF | TGTGCCAGCAGTTTTGTGGGCAGGGGCACTGAAGCTTTCTTT
NA | TRBJ1-1 | TRBV5-5 | once | CASSRDRTEAFF | TGTGCCAGCAGCCGAGACAGGACTGAAGCTTTCTTT
NA | TRBJ2-5 | TRBV15 | NA | CATSSAGQLLQETQYF | TGTGCCACCAGCAGCGCGGGACAGCTACTGCAAGAGACCCAGTACTTC
NA | TRBJ2-7 | TRBV5-6 | NA | CASNYRDTYYEQYF | TGTGCCAGCAACTACCGGGACACCTACTACGAGCAGTACTTC
NA | TRBJ1-2 | TRBV7-9 | NA | CASSLAQTYGYTF | TGTGCCAGCAGCTTAGCGCAGACATATGGCTACACCTTC
NA | TRBJ2-6 | TRBV9 | NA | CASSTRLLSGANVLTF | TGTGCCAGCAGCACCCGACTGCTCTCTGGGGCCAACGTCCTGACTTTC
NA | TRBJ1-3 | TRBV6-1 | NA | CASSETVPRSGNTIYF | TGTGCCAGCAGTGAAACAGTTCCCCGCTCTGGAAACACCATATATTTT
TRBD2 | TRBJ2-5 | TRBV29-1 | few | CSVEGGEETQYF | TGCAGCGTTGAGGGGGGGGAGGAGACCCAGTACTTC
NA | TRBJ2-1 | TRBV6-2/TRBV6-3 | NA | CASSYPRLATDNEQFF | TGTGCCAGCAGTTATCCCCGACTGGCGACAGACAATGAGCAGTTCTTC
NA | TRBJ1-5 | TRBV19 | NA | CASSIGGVGDQPQHF | TGTGCCAGTAGTATAGGAGGAGTCGGGGATCAGCCCCAGCATTTT
NA | TRBJ2-1 | TRBV6-8 | few | CASTLTGPTIFHNEQFF | TGTGCCAGCACCCTGACAGGCCCAACAATTTTCCACAATGAGCAGTTCTTC
NA | TRBJ2-3 | TRBV6-5 | NA | CASGFRARTDTQYF | TGTGCCAGCGGTTTCAGGGCGCGCACAGATACGCAGTATTTT
TRBD1 | TRBJ1-2 | TRBV5-4 | NA | CASSLGQGARNNYGYTF | TGTGCCAGCAGCTTGGGACAGGGGGCGCGGAATAACTATGGCTACACCTTC
TRBD1 | TRBJ2-7 | TRBV2 | few | CASTPVHRGEQYF | TGTGCCAGCACTCCCGTTCACAGGGGCGAGCAGTACTTC
TRBD1 | TRBJ1-1 | TRBV18 | few | CASSLQGSNTEAFF | TGTGCCAGCTCATTACAGGGGAGTAACACTGAAGCTTTCTTT
NA | TRBJ1-6 | TRBV4-3 | NA | CASSQDSGYSSPLHF | TGCGCCAGCAGCCAAGACTCAGGGTATAGTTCACCCCTCCACTTT
TRBD1 | TRBJ2-7 | TRBV28 | NA | CASSSGQGLRQYF | TGTGCCAGCAGTTCGGGACAGGGTTTACGGCAGTACTTC
NA | TRBJ2-7 | TRBV10-3 | NA | CAISALGRDHEQYF | TGTGCCATCAGTGCGTTGGGGCGGGACCACGAGCAGTACTTC
TRBD2 | TRBJ2-1 | TRBV9 | NA | CASSQFLSGGDNEQFF | TGTGCCAGCAGCCAATTTTTAAGCGGGGGTGACAATGAGCAGTTCTTC
TRBD1 | TRBJ1-1 | TRBV5-1 | NA | CASSLGDRGPNTEAFF | TGCGCCAGCAGCTTGGGGGACAGGGGGCCGAACACTGAAGCTTTCTTT
NA | TRBJ1-2 | TRBV28 | NA | CASSFDRNYGYTF | TGTGCCAGCAGTTTCGACAGAAACTATGGCTACACCTTC
NA | TRBJ1-4 | TRBV7-2 | few | CASSLVSGGSGEKLFF | TGTGCCAGCAGCTTAGTTTCGGGGGGCTCGGGAGAAAAACTGTTTTTT
TRBD1 | TRBJ1-1 | TRBV5-1 | NA | CASSLRQGAITEAFF | TGCGCCAGCAGCTTGAGGCAGGGGGCGATAACTGAAGCTTTCTTT
NA | TRBJ2-2 | TRBV28 | NA | CASSPQTMIANTGELFF | TGTGCCAGCAGTCCCCAGACAATGATCGCGAACACCGGGGAGCTGTTTTTT
NA | TRBJ2-7 | TRBV30 | NA | CAWSTRGAVVEQYF | TGTGCCTGGAGTACCCGGGGGGCGGTAGTCGAGCAGTACTTC
NA | TRBJ2-7 | TRBV5-4 | NA | CASSPRDTQLSSYEQYF | TGTGCCAGCAGCCCCCGGGACACCCAATTGAGCTCCTACGAGCAGTACTTC
NA | TRBJ2-7 | TRBV11-2 | few | CASSLGARAGWSYEQYF | TGTGCCAGCAGCTTAGGCGCCCGGGCAGGGTGGTCCTACGAGCAGTACTTC
TRBD1 | TRBJ2-1 | TRBV7-3 | NA | CASSSQGNSYNEQFF | TGTGCCAGCAGCTCACAGGGGAATTCCTACAATGAGCAGTTCTTC
TRBD2 | TRBJ2-1 | TRBV10-3 | few | CAISEVAGVYNEQFF | TGTGCCATCAGTGAGGTAGCGGGGGTCTACAATGAGCAGTTCTTC
NA | TRBJ2-7 | TRBV4-1 | few | CASSQVGGTYEQYF | TGCGCCAGCAGCCAAGTTGGCGGCACCTACGAGCAGTACTTC
TRBD1 | TRBJ1-2 | TRBV12-3/TRBV12-4 | NA | CASSLHRGGYTF | TGTGCCAGCAGTCTCCACAGGGGCGGCTACACCTTC
TRBD1 | TRBJ1-1 | TRBV18 | NA | CASSPLDRAEAFF | TGTGCCAGCTCTCCCCTAGACAGGGCTGAAGCTTTCTTT
TRBD1 | TRBJ1-5 | TRBV19 | NA | CASSPQGAQRGQPQHF | TGTGCCAGTAGTCCTCAGGGGGCGCAGAGGGGTCAGCCCCAGCATTTT